This is a list of T cell receptor beta chains from one sample in a study of T cell responses to AZD1222 COVID-19 vaccine. TCRdb's table, derived via immunoSEQ multiplex PCR, lists solely in-frame clones and lacks some. This sample has 110,000 to 150,000 clones; 70% to 90% occur once, and the top ten carry around 8%. Material: peripheral blood, obtained on day 0 of AZD1222 vaccination. The receptors stem from an adult in good health. Each CDR3 is given with its conserved first and last residue. Each record gives: clone size, V gene, D gene, J gene, CDR3 DNA, CDR3 protein. D genes are given only for firm matches. Clone size is stated in some rows and not others, as once, few, many or a class when expanded.

abundance: .
v_gene: TRBV25-1
d_gene: .
j_gene: TRBJ1-5
CDR3nt: TGTGCCAGCAGTGAATGGCAGGCGTCCAATCAGCCCCAGCATTTT
CDR3aa: CASSEWQASNQPQHF

abundance: .
v_gene: TRBV30
d_gene: .
j_gene: TRBJ1-1
CDR3nt: TGTGCCTGGAGCGCCCAGGGGTATACTGAAGCTTTCTTT
CDR3aa: CAWSAQGYTEAFF

abundance: .
v_gene: TRBV4-1
d_gene: TRBD1
j_gene: TRBJ2-1
CDR3nt: TGCGCCAGCTCCTCGACAGGGGTAGGTGGGCAGTTCTTC
CDR3aa: CASSSTGVGGQFF

abundance: .
v_gene: TRBV6-2/TRBV6-3
d_gene: .
j_gene: TRBJ1-2
CDR3nt: TGTGCCAGCACCCCGCGGCAGAACTATGGCTACACCTTC
CDR3aa: CASTPRQNYGYTF

abundance: .
v_gene: TRBV27
d_gene: .
j_gene: TRBJ1-2
CDR3nt: TGTGCCAGCAGTTTACTGGGGGCTGACTTGGTGGGTGGCTACACCTTC
CDR3aa: CASSLLGADLVGGYTF

abundance: .
v_gene: TRBV5-6
d_gene: .
j_gene: TRBJ1-2
CDR3nt: TGTGCCAGCAGCTTTTTTCTACAGGAATCGAGGAATGGCTACACCTTC
CDR3aa: CASSFFLQESRNGYTF

abundance: .
v_gene: TRBV6-2/TRBV6-3
d_gene: TRBD1
j_gene: TRBJ1-4
CDR3nt: TGTGCCAGCAGCCCGGACAGGGTGACTAATGAAAAACTGTTTTTT
CDR3aa: CASSPDRVTNEKLFF

abundance: .
v_gene: TRBV6-2/TRBV6-3
d_gene: TRBD2
j_gene: TRBJ2-1
CDR3nt: TGTGCCAGCACCCCTGCGGGGGGCTCCTACAATGAGCAGTTCTTC
CDR3aa: CASTPAGGSYNEQFF

abundance: .
v_gene: TRBV6-4
d_gene: TRBD2
j_gene: TRBJ2-5
CDR3nt: TGTGCCAGCAGTGACTCGGTCGAAGCGGGAGGACAAGAGACCCAGTACTTC
CDR3aa: CASSDSVEAGGQETQYF

abundance: .
v_gene: TRBV5-6
d_gene: TRBD2
j_gene: TRBJ2-3
CDR3nt: TGTGCCAGCAGCTTGGAGGCCGGACTAGCGGGAGTGGCAGATACGCAGTATTTT
CDR3aa: CASSLEAGLAGVADTQYF

abundance: .
v_gene: TRBV19
d_gene: .
j_gene: TRBJ2-1
CDR3nt: TGTGCCAGTAGTTGGGTCGGGAGCTACAATGAGCAGTTCTTC
CDR3aa: CASSWVGSYNEQFF

abundance: .
v_gene: TRBV30
d_gene: .
j_gene: TRBJ1-2
CDR3nt: TGTGCCTGGTCTCCGAACTATGGCTACACCTTC
CDR3aa: CAWSPNYGYTF

abundance: .
v_gene: TRBV28
d_gene: .
j_gene: TRBJ2-1
CDR3nt: TGTGCCAGTTCAGAGGGCGGGTACAATGAGCAGTTCTTC
CDR3aa: CASSEGGYNEQFF

abundance: once
v_gene: TRBV7-2
d_gene: .
j_gene: TRBJ1-5
CDR3nt: TGTGCCAGCAGCTTAGTGAAGAATCAGCCCCAGCATTTT
CDR3aa: CASSLVKNQPQHF

abundance: .
v_gene: TRBV3-1/TRBV3-2
d_gene: .
j_gene: TRBJ2-3
CDR3nt: TGTGCCAGCAGCCAAGACGGGCCTAGCAGACGCACAGATACGCAGTATTTT
CDR3aa: CASSQDGPSRRTDTQYF

abundance: .
v_gene: TRBV29-1
d_gene: .
j_gene: TRBJ1-1
CDR3nt: TGCAGCGGGGCTTCCGAGACTGAAGCTTTCTTT
CDR3aa: CSGASETEAFF

abundance: .
v_gene: TRBV6-5
d_gene: .
j_gene: TRBJ2-5
CDR3nt: TGTGCCAGCAGACTGGGGGCTCTATTGGGTGAGACCCAGTACTTC
CDR3aa: CASRLGALLGETQYF